This T cell receptor (beta chain) came from a study of tumor-infiltrating lymphocytes in oesophageal squamous cell carcinoma. Using its own MiXCR run on the reads, TCRdb lists one record per CDR3 protein. The table records 9,500 to 14,000 distinct CDR3 sequences, roughly 58% of them present only once. This CDR3 spans 17 amino acids. CDR1 and CDR2 (germline): SGHTA, FQGNSA. The ends lost 5 bases at V and 11 bases at J; junction bases unmatched: 16. The chain recombines TRBV7-2 with TRBJ2-3; 13 bases are shared with TRBD2. This TCR was recovered from a female donor with esophageal squamous cell carcinoma. Sequencing was performed on blood. CDR3 protein: CASSQGLAGVLSYEQYF. The DNA for the CDR3 is TGTGCCAGCAGCCAAGGACTAGCGGGAGTCCTGTCCTACGAGCAGTATTTT.